This T cell receptor beta chain was recovered during a study of blood T cell repertoires in COVID-19. Participants, about 18 to 90 years old, spanned approximately 26 US areas. V lost 4 bases to trimming and J lost 1 base; unmatched junction nucleotides: 3. CDR3 size: 14 residues. Germline-derived CDR1 and CDR2 are PRHDT and FYEKMQ (reference sequence). Clones were sequenced by immunoSEQ multiplex PCR, and TCRdb holds only the in-frame ones, with some missing. Of roughly 200,000 clones in the sample, just over 85% were seen once. The sample taken for sequencing was PBMCs or T cells enriched from blood (not recorded which). V usage is TRBV13 and J usage is TRBJ2-7; 8 bases align to TRBD1. The TCR comes from a woman aged 35 to 49 with acute COVID-19. The CDR3 sequence is CASSSGQGSYEQYF. CDR3 in DNA: TGTGCCAGCAGCTCTGGACAGGGATCCTACGAGCAGTACTTC. Full variable domain (rest looked up from reference TRBV13 and TRBJ2-7): AAGVIQSPRHLIKEKRETATLKCYPIPRHDTVYWYQQGPGQDPQFLISFYEKMQSDKGSIPDRFSAQQFSDYHSELNMSSLELGDSALYFCASSSGQGSYEQYFGPGTRLTVT.